Listed below are T cell receptor beta chains from one sample, sequenced in a study of metastatic and nonmetastatic thyroid tumors. TCRdb ran MiXCR on the PCR reads. Among over 20,000 clones listed, approximately 31% were seen once. Sequences were obtained from blood. Receptors originate from a female donor with papillary thyroid cancer or a benign thyroid nodule (not recorded which). Some clones in this sample may be carry-over from other donors' samples. CDR3s include the opening cysteine and the closing phenylalanine or tryptophan. Fields, in order: J gene, D gene, clone size, V gene, CDR3 protein, CDR3 DNA. A D gene is named only where the DNA matches it firmly. For some rows the clone size is stated as once, few or many, or as a class when expanded; others skip it.

TRBJ1-4,TRBD1,many,TRBV20-1,CSANILGQGEEKLFF,TGCAGTGCTAACATTCTGGGACAGGGGGAAGAAAAACTGTTTTTT
TRBJ1-6,TRBD1,-,TRBV20-1,CSAIGTVGSPLHF,TGCAGTGCTATCGGGACAGTCGGCTCACCCCTCCACTTT
TRBJ2-7,-,-,TRBV30,CAWEVGPYEQYF,TGTGCCTGGGAGGTCGGGCCATACGAGCAGTACTTC
TRBJ2-5,-,many,TRBV7-7,CASSTGLFEETQYF,TGTGCCAGCAGCACGGGACTTTTTGAAGAGACCCAGTACTTC
TRBJ2-2,-,-,TRBV19,CASINVRGVNTGELFF,TGTGCCAGTATTAATGTGAGGGGGGTAAACACCGGGGAGCTGTTTTTT
TRBJ2-7,-,many,TRBV30,CAWKGKGRFDGYEQYF,TGTGCCTGGAAGGGAAAGGGGCGGTTTGATGGATACGAGCAGTACTTC
TRBJ2-1,TRBD2,-,TRBV5-4,CASSSLLARSVNEQFF,TGTGCCAGCAGCTCCCTACTAGCGAGGAGCGTCAATGAGCAGTTCTTC
TRBJ1-1,-,many,TRBV5-1,CASSPVRATEAFF,TGCGCCAGCAGCCCTGTCCGGGCTACTGAAGCTTTCTTT
TRBJ2-3,-,few,TRBV2,CASGDAGEADTQYF,TGTGCCAGCGGGGACGCAGGGGAGGCAGATACGCAGTATTTT
TRBJ2-2,TRBD1,few,TRBV12-3/TRBV12-4,CASSYRGGELFF,TGTGCCAGCAGTTACAGGGGTGGGGAGCTGTTTTTT
TRBJ2-3,-,-,TRBV2,CASSRMGAADTQYF,TGTGCCAGCAGCCGAATGGGGGCGGCAGATACGCAGTATTTT
TRBJ2-7,TRBD2,-,TRBV11-2,CASSLESSGAYEQYF,TGTGCCAGCAGCTTAGAATCTAGCGGGGCCTACGAGCAGTACTTC
TRBJ2-2,-,-,TRBV11-1,CASSYYRDLAPNTGELFF,TGTGCCAGCAGCTACTACCGGGACTTGGCTCCGAACACCGGGGAGCTGTTTTTT
TRBJ2-7,-,-,TRBV20-1,CSARVQPATYEQYF,TGCAGTGCTAGGGTACAGCCTGCGACCTACGAGCAGTACTTC
TRBJ2-1,-,many,TRBV12-5,CASGSIGRTPQFF,TGTGCTAGTGGTTCTATCGGGAGAACACCTCAGTTCTTC
TRBJ1-6,TRBD1,-,TRBV5-6,CASSITTGLHPSPLHF,TGTGCCAGCAGCATCACGACAGGGCTCCACCCTTCACCCCTCCACTTT
TRBJ2-3,TRBD2,few,TRBV19,CASSELAYVSDTQYF,TGTGCCAGTAGTGAACTAGCGTATGTATCAGATACGCAGTATTTT
TRBJ2-2,TRBD1,many,TRBV30,CAWSPDRFNTGELFF,TGTGCCTGGAGTCCGGACAGGTTTAACACCGGGGAGCTGTTTTTT
TRBJ2-3,-,-,TRBV9,CASSVEGGRFGTQYF,TGTGCCAGCAGCGTAGAGGGGGGGCGATTCGGTACGCAGTATTTT
TRBJ2-1,TRBD2,-,TRBV11-2,CASSLGGGESYNEQFF,TGTGCCAGCAGCTTAGGCGGGGGTGAGTCCTACAATGAGCAGTTCTTC
TRBJ2-3,-,many,TRBV25-1,CASSRAGSIADTQYF,TGTGCCAGCAGTCGGGCCGGGAGTATCGCAGATACGCAGTATTTT
TRBJ1-6,-,medium-sized,TRBV10-3,CAIGDVGTSSPLHF,TGTGCCATCGGTGATGTAGGGACGAGTTCACCCCTCCACTTT
TRBJ2-7,TRBD1,-,TRBV20-1,CSAREQRGLYEQYF,TGCAGTGCTAGAGAACAAAGGGGGCTGTACGAGCAGTACTTC
TRBJ2-7,TRBD1,-,TRBV7-8,CASSLATGDSAYEQYF,TGTGCCAGCAGCTTAGCCACAGGGGACAGTGCCTACGAGCAGTACTTC
TRBJ2-2,-,many,TRBV7-2,CASSFGDIKNTGELFF,TGTGCCAGCAGCTTCGGGGACATAAAGAACACCGGGGAGCTGTTTTTT
TRBJ2-7,-,-,TRBV6-1,CASKSVQTYEQYF,TGTGCCAGCAAGTCGGTACAGACCTACGAGCAGTACTTC
TRBJ1-1,-,many,TRBV2,CASSRDLTEAFF,TGTGCCAGCAGTAGGGACCTCACTGAAGCTTTCTTT
TRBJ2-5,TRBD1,many,TRBV6-1,CASSRTGGVLETQYF,TGTGCCAGCAGTAGGACAGGTGGTGTGCTAGAGACCCAGTACTTC
TRBJ1-5,TRBD1,-,TRBV4-2,CASSQISQGARGQPQHF,TGTGCCAGCAGCCAAATCTCCCAGGGGGCGCGGGGTCAGCCCCAGCATTTT
TRBJ2-7,-,few,TRBV11-3,CASSVFGGGYEQYF,TGTGCCAGCAGCGTGTTTGGGGGAGGCTACGAGCAGTACTTC
TRBJ2-7,-,medium-sized,TRBV10-3,CAISDRILSSYEQYF,TGTGCCATCAGTGACCGAATACTGAGCTCCTACGAGCAGTACTTC
TRBJ2-7,TRBD1,-,TRBV11-3,CASSPYGQGAYEQYF,TGTGCCAGCAGCCCGTACGGACAGGGGGCCTACGAGCAGTACTTC
TRBJ2-7,-,-,TRBV7-9,CASSLGQGRDEQYF,TGTGCCAGCAGCTTAGGACAGGGGAGGGACGAGCAGTACTTC
TRBJ2-7,-,few,TRBV6-2/TRBV6-3,CASSPQRNEQYF,TGTGCCAGCAGTCCTCAGCGTAACGAGCAGTACTTC
TRBJ2-7,-,-,TRBV11-2,CASSLSARYEQYF,TGTGCCAGCAGCTTATCAGCTCGATACGAGCAGTACTTC
TRBJ1-6,-,few,TRBV12-3/TRBV12-4,CASRRSEVSPPHF,TGTGCCAGCAGACGAAGCGAGGTTTCACCTCCCCACTTT
TRBJ1-5,TRBD1,many,TRBV19,CASSPIRTGEKQPQHF,TGTGCCAGTAGTCCTATCCGGACAGGCGAGAAGCAGCCCCAGCATTTT
TRBJ1-1,TRBD1,many,TRBV4-3,CASSLAGTGAAYTEAFF,TGCGCCAGCAGTCTAGCCGGGACAGGGGCAGCGTACACTGAAGCTTTCTTT